The TCR beta chain under discussion was sequenced for a study of tumor and adjacent non-tumor tissue in lung cancer. There are a few counts of this clonotype. CDR1 is SEHNR, CDR2 FQNEAQ, per germline (reference sequence). This CDR3 is 15 amino acids long. V shed 1 base and J 5 bases; nucleotides not matched to a gene: 6. RNA was extracted from bulk tissue without any cell sorting. A modified ARM-PCR protocol with three rounds of nested PCR amplified TCRbeta. MiXCR, run by TCRdb on the multiplex PCR reads, gives a single entry per CDR3 protein. Of about 68,000 distinct CDR3 sequences listed, 55% to 70% are singletons.

This chain connects TRBV7-9 to TRBJ2-7, with 9 bases matching TRBD2. This TCR was recovered from a man in his fifties with non-small cell lung cancer. The sequenced sample was lung tumor tissue. The CDR3, as DNA: TGTGCCAGCAGCTTAGGTAGCGGGAGAAAGAACGAGCAGTACTTC. It encodes CASSLGSGRKNEQYF.